This record covers a single T cell receptor beta chain. This sample was included in a study of blood T cell repertoires in COVID-19. As for the study in general: The origin of the acute and convalescent COVID-19 samples was the United States, Italy and Spain. The analysed material was cDNA or gDNA that came from T cells, B-cell-depleted T cells, or PBMCs.

The CDR3 spans 15 residues. Germline CDR1 reads SEHNR; CDR2 reads FQNEAQ (reference sequence). V was shortened by 4 bases and J by 3 bases, with 12 bases between the two germline ends. Per the authors' pipeline: Counts of nucleated cells, estimated from reference gene primer amplification, were obtained. Profiling relied on immunoSEQ multiplex PCR, and the TCRdb table lists in-frame clones only, not all of them. That table is the source of V, J and clone size, and D and trimming were worked out from the DNA. The data show tens of thousands of clones, about four fifths seen once. Sequencing was performed on peripheral blood. This receptor was taken from a woman in her fifties or sixties with acute or convalescent COVID-19. V and J are TRBV7-9 and TRBJ1-4; D perhaps matches TRBD1 (5 bases). CDR3 in amino acids: CASSSKGASNEKLFF. For the CDR3, the DNA is TGTGCCAGCAGCTCTAAAGGGGCTTCTAATGAAAAACTGTTTTTT.